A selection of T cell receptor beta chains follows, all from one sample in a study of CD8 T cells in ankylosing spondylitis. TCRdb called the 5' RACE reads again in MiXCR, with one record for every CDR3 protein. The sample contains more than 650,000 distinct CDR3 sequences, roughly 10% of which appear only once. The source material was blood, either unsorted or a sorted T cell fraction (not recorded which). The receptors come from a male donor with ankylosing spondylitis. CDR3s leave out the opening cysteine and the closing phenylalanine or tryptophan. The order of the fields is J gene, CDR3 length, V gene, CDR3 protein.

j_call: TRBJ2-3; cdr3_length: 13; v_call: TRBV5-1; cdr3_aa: ASSLYAAGTDTQY
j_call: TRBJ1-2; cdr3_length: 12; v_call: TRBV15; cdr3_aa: ATSRGTGEVGYT
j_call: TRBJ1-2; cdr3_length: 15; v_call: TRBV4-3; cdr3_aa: ASSQDQHRATNYGYT
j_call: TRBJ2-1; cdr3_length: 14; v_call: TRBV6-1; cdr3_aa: ASRSLAGGHYNEQF
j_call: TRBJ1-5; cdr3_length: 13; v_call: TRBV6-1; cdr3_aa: ASRTGTDFNQPQH
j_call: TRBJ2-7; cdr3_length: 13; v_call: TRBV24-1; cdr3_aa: ATSDPGTGIREQY
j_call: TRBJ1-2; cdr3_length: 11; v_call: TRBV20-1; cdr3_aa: SVQTGSSYGYT
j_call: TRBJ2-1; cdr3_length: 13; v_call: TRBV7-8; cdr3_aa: ASSLNGRALNEQF
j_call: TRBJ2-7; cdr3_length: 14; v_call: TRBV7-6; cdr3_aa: ASSLGRTGTAYEQY
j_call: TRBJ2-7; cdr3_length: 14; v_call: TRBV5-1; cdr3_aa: ASSLAEAGVLYEQY
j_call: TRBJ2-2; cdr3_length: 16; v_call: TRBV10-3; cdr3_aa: AISEYGLAGVNTGELF
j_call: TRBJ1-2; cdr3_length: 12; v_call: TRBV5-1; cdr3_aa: ASSPLADNYGYT
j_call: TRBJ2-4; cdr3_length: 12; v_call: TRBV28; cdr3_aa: ASSPSPSQNIQY
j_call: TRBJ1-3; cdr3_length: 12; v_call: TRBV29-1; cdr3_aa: SVEYSYSGNTIY
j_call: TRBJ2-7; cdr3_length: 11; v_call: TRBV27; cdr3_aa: ASSSGGDYEQY
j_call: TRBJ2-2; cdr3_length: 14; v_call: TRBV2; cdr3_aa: ASRPGQGVITGELF
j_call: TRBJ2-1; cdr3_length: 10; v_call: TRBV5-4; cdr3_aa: ASSLFPGGQF
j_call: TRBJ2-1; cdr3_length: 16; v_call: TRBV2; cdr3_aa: ARNHRGSGRSYYNEQF
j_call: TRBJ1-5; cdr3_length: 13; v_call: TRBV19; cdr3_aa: ATTRTGDPWQPQH
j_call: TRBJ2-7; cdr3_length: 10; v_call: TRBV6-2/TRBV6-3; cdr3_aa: ASRGDPLEQY
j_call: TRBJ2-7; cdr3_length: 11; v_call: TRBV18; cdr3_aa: ASSPPDRYEQY
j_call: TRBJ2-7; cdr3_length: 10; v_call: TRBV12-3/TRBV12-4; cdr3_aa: ASSLLAVEQY
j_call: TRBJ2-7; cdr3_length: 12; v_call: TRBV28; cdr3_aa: ASRLGTGLVEQY
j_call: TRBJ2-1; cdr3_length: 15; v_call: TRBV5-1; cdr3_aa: ASSLPRTVWSYNEQF
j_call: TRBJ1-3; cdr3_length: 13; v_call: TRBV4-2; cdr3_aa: ASSRLQVDGNTIY
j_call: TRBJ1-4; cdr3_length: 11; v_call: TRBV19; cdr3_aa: ASRTGGQEKLF
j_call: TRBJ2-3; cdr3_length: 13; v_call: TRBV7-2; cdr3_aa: ASSPGPMRTDTQY
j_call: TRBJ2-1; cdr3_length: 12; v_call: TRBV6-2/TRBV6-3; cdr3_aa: ASSPPGTLNEQF
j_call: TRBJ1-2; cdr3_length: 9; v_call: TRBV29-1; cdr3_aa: SVDLEGGYT
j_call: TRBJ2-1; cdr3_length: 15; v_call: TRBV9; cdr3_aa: ASSGKDGGAAYNEQF
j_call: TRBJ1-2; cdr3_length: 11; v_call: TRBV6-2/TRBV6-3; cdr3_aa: ASSYGLNYGYT
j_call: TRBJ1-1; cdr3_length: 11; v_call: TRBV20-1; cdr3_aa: SARGPGRPEAF
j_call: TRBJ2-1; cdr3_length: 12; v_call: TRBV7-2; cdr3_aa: ASRQMDRGTAVL
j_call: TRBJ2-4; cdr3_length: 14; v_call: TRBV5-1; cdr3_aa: ASSLPRGGAKNIQY
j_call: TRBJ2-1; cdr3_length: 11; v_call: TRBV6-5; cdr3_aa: ASRREGSNEQF
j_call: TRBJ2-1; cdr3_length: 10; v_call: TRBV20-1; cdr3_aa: SARVYYNEQF
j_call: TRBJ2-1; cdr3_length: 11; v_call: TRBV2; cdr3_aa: ASSGDSFNEQF
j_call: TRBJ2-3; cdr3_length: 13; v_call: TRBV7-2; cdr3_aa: ASSVTPGVPDTQY
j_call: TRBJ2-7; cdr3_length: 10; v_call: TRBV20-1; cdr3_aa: SATRAPYEQY
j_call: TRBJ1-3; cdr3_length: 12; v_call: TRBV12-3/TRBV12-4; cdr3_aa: ASSWGQGGNTIY
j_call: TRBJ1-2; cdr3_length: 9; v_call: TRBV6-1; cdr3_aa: ASNTDYGYT
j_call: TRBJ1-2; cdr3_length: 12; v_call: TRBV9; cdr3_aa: ASSVDTSNYGYT
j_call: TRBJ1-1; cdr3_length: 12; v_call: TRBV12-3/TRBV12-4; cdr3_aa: ASRPDRGGTEAF
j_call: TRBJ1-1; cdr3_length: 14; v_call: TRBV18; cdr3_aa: ASSPLWEGTNTEAF
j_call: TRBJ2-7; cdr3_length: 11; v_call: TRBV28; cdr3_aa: ASSLLAGGEQY
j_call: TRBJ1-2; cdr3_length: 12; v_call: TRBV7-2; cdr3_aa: ASSLAQALYGYT
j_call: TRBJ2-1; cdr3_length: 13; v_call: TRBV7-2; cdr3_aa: ASSLFPAVYNEQF